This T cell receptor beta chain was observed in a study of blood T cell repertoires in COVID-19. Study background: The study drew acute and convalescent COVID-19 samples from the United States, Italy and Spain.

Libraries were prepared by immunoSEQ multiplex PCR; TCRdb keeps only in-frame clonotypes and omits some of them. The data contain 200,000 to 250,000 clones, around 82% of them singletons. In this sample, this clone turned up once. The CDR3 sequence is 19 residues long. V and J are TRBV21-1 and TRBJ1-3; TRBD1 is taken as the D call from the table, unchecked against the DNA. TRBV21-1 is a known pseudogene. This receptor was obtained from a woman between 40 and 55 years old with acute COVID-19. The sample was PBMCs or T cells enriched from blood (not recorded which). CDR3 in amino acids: CASSKEEGGPLFSGNTIYF. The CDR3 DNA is TGTGCCAGCAGCAAAGAGGAAGGGGGCCCTCTCTTCTCTGGAAACACCATATATTTT.